This T cell receptor (beta chain) was captured by sequencing in a study of blood T cell repertoires in COVID-19. At the level of the study: Donors in the United States, Italy and Spain gave samples during acute or convalescent COVID-19. The analysed material was cDNA or gDNA that came from T cells, B-cell-depleted T cells, or PBMCs.

CDR3 length: 18 residues. Trimming left V 8 bases short and J 0 bases short, with 26 bases between. Data came from immunoSEQ multiplex PCR; TCRdb stores just in-frame clones and leaves some out. The sample has roughly 200,000 clones, 65% to 80% seen once. V is TRBV23-1 and J is TRBJ2-7; weak D call: TRBD1 (7 bases). TRBV23-1 is marked as an open reading frame, function uncertain. Input material: peripheral blood. The sequence was obtained from a man between 50 and 59 years old who had recovered from COVID-19. The CDR3: CASVRRPQGTPNSYEQYF. The CDR3 DNA reads TGCGCCAGCGTAAGACGCCCACAGGGGACTCCAAACTCCTACGAGCAGTACTTC.